What follows are 30 T cell receptor beta chains derived from one specimen sequenced in a study of blood T cell repertoires in COVID-19 (dated by TCRdb to the early 2020s). Libraries were made using the immunoSEQ multiplex PCR assay. In TCRdb, the immuneACCESS table is reduced to in-frame sequences with V and J assigned. These tables do not hold every clone; where another copy was compared, an unresolved V gene accounts for under half, and the others remain unexplained. This sample gives about 290,000 clones in total; just under 85% of them show up just once. Around 4.5% of the sample goes to the ten largest clones. The specimen was peripheral blood. The receptors were sampled from a woman between 45 and 65 years old with active or convalescent COVID-19.

J is TRBJ2-1 and V is TRBV11-1; D gene ambiguous. Trimming shortened V by 4 bases and J by 6 bases, and 10 bases separated the two germline ends. Germline CDR1 reads SGHAT; CDR2 reads FQDESV (reference sequence). This CDR3 is built from 13 residues. CDR3 DNA sequence: TGTGCCAGCAGCTCAGACCGCGGCAATGAGCAGTTCTTC. It encodes CASSSDRGNEQFF. The whole variable domain, remainder taken from reference TRBV11-1 and TRBJ2-1, is EAEVAQSPRYKITEKSQAVAFWCDPISGHATLYWYRQILGQGPELLVQFQDESVVDDSQLPKDRFSAERLKGVDSTLKIQPAELGDSAMYLCASSSDRGNEQFFGPGTRLTVL.

The chain uses TRBV7-2 and TRBJ1-4; D call uncertain. Per germline, CDR1 SGHTA and CDR2 FQGNSA. Trimming left V 1 base short and J 3 bases short, with 9 bases between. The CDR3 runs 15 residues. CDR3 amino acids: CASSLERLANEKLFF. Here the CDR3 DNA reads TGTGCCAGCAGCTTAGAGCGGTTGGCTAATGAAAAACTGTTTTTT.

The V call is TRBV28, the J call TRBJ1-2; a weak D match, TRBD1 (5 bases). CDR1 and CDR2 (germline): MDHEN, SYDVKM. This CDR3 comprises 14 residues. Trimming stripped 6 bases from V and 7 bases from J, with 18 bases between. The CDR3 protein is CASSLERVGGGYTF. For the CDR3, the DNA is TGTGCCAGCAGCCTGGAGAGGGTCGGGGGTGGCTACACCTTC.

V usage is TRBV7-2 and J usage is TRBJ2-3; TRBD2 agrees at 9 bases. Per the germline V gene, CDR1 is SGHTA and CDR2 is FQGNSA. Trimming cost V 5 bases and J 2 bases; bases outside gene matches: 8. The CDR3 spans 16 residues. The CDR3 sequence: CASSISSGKNTDTQYF. CDR3 DNA sequence: TGTGCCAGCAGCATTTCTAGCGGGAAGAACACAGATACGCAGTATTTT. Full variable domain (rest looked up from reference TRBV7-2 and TRBJ2-3): GAGVSQSPSNKVTEKGKDVELRCDPISGHTALYWYRQSLGQGLEFLIYFQGNSAPDKSGLPSDRFSAERTGGSVSTLTIQRTQQEDSAVYLCASSISSGKNTDTQYFGPGTRLTVL.

The V and J genes are TRBV11-3 and TRBJ1-1, with TRBD1 as a possible D gene (5 bases). The germline V gene encodes CDR1 SGHNT and CDR2 YENEEA. With 5 bases removed from V and 0 bases from J, the gap between germline ends came to 10 bases. CDR3 length equals 14 residues. The CDR3 sequence: CASSRDSMNTEAFF. Here the CDR3 DNA reads TGTGCCAGCAGCAGAGACAGCATGAACACTGAAGCTTTCTTT.

This sequence joins TRBV30 and TRBJ1-5; unclear D gene. Germline CDR1 reads GTSNPN; CDR2 reads SVGIG (reference sequence). The CDR3 has 13 amino acids. The germline V and J ends were trimmed by 2 bases and 3 bases, with 8 bases remaining between them. The DNA for the CDR3 is TGTGCCTGGAGTTGGGCCAACAATCAGCCCCAGCATTTT. Protein product: CAWSWANNQPQHF.

The table lists this clone with a few counts. V and J are TRBV7-9 and TRBJ2-1, with 14 bases lining up with TRBD2. CDR3 length equals 13 residues. J was trimmed by 14 bases and V by 4 bases; bases with no gene match: 4. Germline CDR1 and CDR2: SEHNR and FQNEAQ (reference sequence). The CDR3 loop is CASSSGTSGSKFF. CDR3 DNA sequence: TGTGCCAGCAGCTCCGGGACTAGCGGGAGTAAGTTCTTC.

This clone was seen a few times. This chain joins TRBV5-5 and TRBJ1-1, with TRBD1 matching over 9 bases. CDR3 length: 13 amino acids. The trim removed 3 bases at V and 8 bases at J, leaving 5 bases unmatched. Germline V gene data show CDR1 as SGHKS and CDR2 as YYEKEE (reference sequence). The CDR3 sequence is CASSSNRGLEAFF. The CDR3 nucleotides are TGTGCCAGCAGCTCAAACAGGGGGCTCGAAGCTTTCTTT.

CDR3 in amino acids: CATTGQPNEKLFF. The CDR3 DNA sequence: TGTGCCACCACGGGACAGCCTAATGAAAAACTGTTTTTT. The gene calls are TRBV2 and TRBJ1-4; TRBD1 matches at 7 bases. CDR1 and CDR2 (germline): SNHLY, FYNNEI. Trimming at V came to 10 bases and at J to 3 bases, leaving 5 bases not matched to a gene. CDR3 size: 13 residues.

This clone occurred once. The chain carries TRBV20-1 and TRBJ1-1, with D possibly TRBD1 on 6 matching bases. Germline lookup yields CDR1 DFQATT and CDR2 SNEGSKA (reference sequence). The CDR3 has 16 residues. V lost 3 bases to trimming and J lost 0 bases, with 17 bases between them. The CDR3 sequence is CSASKEAGVMNTEAFF. The CDR3 DNA is TGCAGTGCTAGTAAGGAGGCAGGGGTCATGAACACTGAAGCTTTCTTT.

J is TRBJ1-1 and V is TRBV19; D not certain. From germline, CDR1 is LNHDA and CDR2 SQIVND (reference sequence). V was cut by 4 bases and J by 2 bases, with 11 bases left in between. CDR3 size: 14 residues. The CDR3 DNA sequence: TGTGCCAGTAGTAGGCGACGGACTAACACTGAAGCTTTCTTT. Its translation: CASSRRRTNTEAFF. The complete variable domain, with remaining parts taken from reference TRBV19 and TRBJ1-1, reads DGGITQSPKYLFRKEGQNVTLSCEQNLNHDAMYWYRQDPGQGLRLIYYSQIVNDFQKGDIAEGYSVSREKKESFPLTVTSAQKNPTAFYLCASSRRRTNTEAFFGQGTRLTVV.

The rearrangement joins TRBV19 to TRBJ2-3, with 9 nucleotides matching TRBD1. In germline, CDR1 is LNHDA, CDR2 SQIVND (reference sequence). The CDR3 has 16 residues. The V and J ends lost 1 base and 5 bases, in that order; junction bases with no gene match: 7. Here the CDR3 reads CASSIVGTGKQDTQYF. For the CDR3, the DNA is TGTGCCAGTAGTATAGTGGGGACAGGGAAACAAGATACGCAGTATTTT. The variable domain in full, with the rest retrieved from reference TRBV19 and TRBJ2-3, is DGGITQSPKYLFRKEGQNVTLSCEQNLNHDAMYWYRQDPGQGLRLIYYSQIVNDFQKGDIAEGYSVSREKKESFPLTVTSAQKNPTAFYLCASSIVGTGKQDTQYFGPGTRLTVL.

CDR3 region: CASRAELAGEQETQYF. The CDR3 DNA is TGTGCCAGCAGAGCCGAACTAGCGGGAGAGCAAGAGACCCAGTACTTC. The genes are TRBV3-1 (or the pseudogene TRBV3-2) and TRBJ2-5; 11 nucleotides agree with TRBD2. Germline CDR1 is LGHDT and CDR2 is YNNKEL (reference sequence). There are 16 residues in the CDR3. Trimming took 6 bases from V and 2 from J; bases not matched to a gene: 8.

V usage is TRBV4-1 and J usage is TRBJ2-1; D may be TRBD2 (5 bases). Germline CDR1 MGHRA, CDR2 YSYEKL. V lost 4 bases and J 1 base, leaving 14 bases between the germline ends. This CDR3 comprises 16 residues. This CDR3 reads CASSPRGGSSYNEQFF. CDR3 nucleotide sequence: TGCGCCAGCAGCCCCCGGGGTGGTTCTTCCTACAATGAGCAGTTCTTC.

CDR3 residues: CATHPQGRNTEAFF. The CDR3 DNA sequence: TGTGCCACTCACCCCCAGGGAAGGAACACTGAAGCTTTCTTT. V usage is TRBV18 and J usage is TRBJ1-1, with a tentative D call TRBD1 (5 bases). The CDR3 totals 14 residues. Per the germline V gene, CDR1 is KGHSH and CDR2 is LQKENI. Between the trimmed V and J ends, which lost 10 bases and 1 base, there was a span of 16 bases. Using reference TRBV18 and TRBJ1-1 for the parts outside the CDR3, the full variable domain is NAGVMQNPRHLVRRRGQEARLRCSPMKGHSHVYWYRQLPEEGLKFMVYLQKENIIDESGMPKERFSAEFPKEGPSILRIQQVVRGDSAAYFCATHPQGRNTEAFFGQGTRLTVV.

The chain links TRBV29-1 to TRBJ2-3; maybe TRBD1 (6 bases). The CDR3 is made up of 14 amino acids. Trimming removed 6 bases from V and 1 base from J, with 14 bases in between. CDR1 is SQVTM, CDR2 ANQGSEA, per germline. The CDR3 protein is CSVGQGFRTDTQYF. In DNA form, the CDR3 reads TGCAGCGTGGGCCAGGGGTTCCGCACAGATACGCAGTATTTT.

The chain couples TRBV14 to TRBJ1-2; a weak D match, TRBD1 (5 bases). This CDR3 region has 13 residues. The V end was cut by 4 bases, the J end by 4 bases, with 10 bases between. The V gene's germline CDR1 is SGHDN and CDR2 FVKESK. Here the CDR3 reads CASSRGRFYGYTF. The CDR3 DNA is TGTGCCAGCAGCCGGGGCCGGTTCTATGGCTACACCTTC.

V and J are TRBV11-2 and TRBJ2-3; weak D call: TRBD2 (6 bases). CDR1 and CDR2 from the germline V gene are SGHAT and FQNNGV. V was shortened by 6 bases and J by 1 base, with 26 bases between the two germline ends. The CDR3 covers 19 residues. CDR3 sequence (DNA): TGTGCCAGCAGGCGACTTGAGGGACTGGTGGGGGAGGGCACAGATACGCAGTATTTT. Translated, it gives CASRRLEGLVGEGTDTQYF.

The CDR3 sequence: CASSEGIGGQEEQFF. The CDR3 bases are TGTGCCAGCAGTGAAGGGATTGGAGGACAGGAAGAGCAGTTCTTC. The V gene is TRBV25-1, the J gene TRBJ2-1, with TRBD1 matching over 7 bases. Losses at the gene ends were 2 bases for V and 10 bases for J; bases not matched to a gene: 11. Germline lookup yields CDR1 MGHDK and CDR2 SYGVNS. CDR3 length: 15 residues.

The rearrangement uses TRBV19 and TRBJ1-5; 8 bases line up with TRBD1. This CDR3 has 12 residues. Germline assignment: CDR1 LNHDA and CDR2 SQIVND (reference sequence). Germline trimming cut 6 bases from V and 13 bases from J; bases unmatched to any gene: 8. The CDR3 bases are TGTGCCAGTAGCTTCCAGGGGGCGGATCAGCATTTT. Translating gives CASSFQGADQHF.

In its sample, this clone was seen once. This sample includes further DNA sequences coding for the same CDR3. The chain is built from TRBV5-1 and TRBJ2-3; D may be TRBD1 (5 bases). Trimming cost V 0 bases and J 3 bases, with 5 bases left between them. The CDR3 length is 13 residues. The V gene's germline CDR1 is SGHRS and CDR2 YFSETQ. CDR3 sequence (DNA): TGCGCCAGCAGCTTGGCAGGGACAGATACGCAGTATTTT. Translating it yields CASSLAGTDTQYF.

The gene calls are TRBV6-5 and TRBJ1-1, with D tentatively TRBD1 (6 bases). Germline V gene lookup returns CDR1 MNHEY and CDR2 SVGAGI. Trimming took 6 bases from V and 6 from J, leaving 20 bases between them. CDR3 length equals 15 residues. The CDR3 sequence is CASSIQGLKYAEAFF. CDR3 nucleotide sequence: TGTGCCAGCAGCATACAGGGATTGAAGTACGCTGAAGCTTTCTTT.

The V call is TRBV7-9, the J call TRBJ2-7; TRBD1 matches at 8 bases. This CDR3 is 14 amino acids long. V was pared by 3 bases and J by 4 bases, with 5 bases of the junction left unmatched. Germline V CDR1 and CDR2: SEHNR, FQNEAQ (reference sequence). The CDR3 coding sequence is TGTGCCAGCAGCTTCTGGGACAGGCCTTACGAGCAGTACTTC. It specifies CASSFWDRPYEQYF.

This rearrangement joins TRBV7-2 to TRBJ1-2; D possibly corresponds to TRBD1 (5 bases). Looked up from germline, CDR1 is SGHTA and CDR2 is FQGNSA. The CDR3 totals 13 residues. V lost 3 bases to trimming and J lost 7 bases, with 12 bases between them. CDR3 nucleotides: TGTGCCAGCAGCTTCTCAGGGTCCTCTGGCTACACCTTC. Translation gives CASSFSGSSGYTF.

The V and J genes are TRBV6-1 and TRBJ2-2; weak D call: TRBD1 (5 bases). V gave up 2 bases and J gave up 3 bases, with 10 bases separating them. Germline CDR1 reads MNHNS; CDR2 reads SASEGT. CDR3 length equals 15 residues. This CDR3 reads CASSERGRDTGELFF. CDR3 sequence (DNA): TGTGCCAGCAGTGAAAGGGGCAGGGACACCGGGGAGCTGTTTTTT.

The chain combines TRBV10-2 with TRBJ1-2, with D perhaps matching TRBD1 (5 bases). The germline gives CDR1 WSHSY, CDR2 SAAADI. This CDR3 region has 15 residues. Trimming left V 5 bases short and J 0 bases short, with 13 bases between. The CDR3: CASSPFGTTNYGYTF. Written as DNA, the CDR3 is TGCGCCAGCAGTCCTTTTGGGACTACTAACTATGGCTACACCTTC.

This clone was detected many times. This chain connects TRBV6-1 to TRBJ2-7, with D uncertain. The germline gives CDR1 MNHNS, CDR2 SASEGT. Trimming removed 2 bases at V and 0 bases at J, with 5 bases between. The CDR3 runs to 13 residues. CDR3 DNA: TGTGCCAGCAGTGAATGGAGCTCCTACGAGCAGTACTTC. It specifies CASSEWSSYEQYF.

The chain combines TRBV7-2 with TRBJ1-1; D gene ambiguous. CDR1 SGHTA and CDR2 FQGNSA come from the germline V gene. The ends were cut back, 2 bases at V and 4 bases at J, with 11 bases in the middle. The CDR3 totals 14 residues. This CDR3 is CASSLLAGSTEAFF. CDR3 sequence (DNA): TGTGCCAGCAGCTTACTTGCAGGCAGCACTGAAGCTTTCTTT.

The rearrangement links TRBV5-1 to TRBJ2-1; 9 bases are a match to TRBD2. Looked up from germline, CDR1 is SGHRS and CDR2 is YFSETQ. This CDR3 is built from 15 residues. The V segment lost 6 bases and the J segment 1 base; nucleotides outside the gene matches: 5. This chain's CDR3 is CASTSGEGSYNEQFF. The CDR3 DNA is TGCGCCAGCACTAGCGGGGAGGGTTCCTACAATGAGCAGTTCTTC. The variable domain in full, completed from reference TRBV5-1 and TRBJ2-1, reads KAGVTQTPRYLIKTRGQQVTLSCSPISGHRSVSWYQQTPGQGLQFLFEYFSETQRNKGNFPGRFSGRQFSNSRSEMNVSTLELGDSALYLCASTSGEGSYNEQFFGPGTRLTVL.

J is TRBJ1-4 and V is TRBV29-1; D not certain. The CDR3 extends over 12 amino acids. V shed 7 bases and J shed 7 bases, with 13 bases lying between them. Germline values: CDR1 SQVTM, CDR2 ANQGSEA. CDR3 in amino acids: CSAREATEKLFF. DNA for the CDR3: TGCAGCGCACGGGAGGCAACTGAAAAACTGTTTTTT.